This T cell receptor (beta chain) came from a study of CD8 T cells in Susac syndrome. Worth noting for this clonotype: Its antigen is not identified.

CDR3 length: 15 residues. The trim removed 4 bases at V and 8 bases at J, leaving 8 bases unmatched. Germline V gene data show CDR1 as DFQATT and CDR2 as SNEGSKA (reference sequence). Study-wide findings and caveats: The study conceded that relatively few individuals underwent its TCR sequencing and HLA analysis.

From blood CD8+ and CD4+ T cells, TCR beta sequences were generated. After extraction with the RNeasy kit, roughly 0.45 to 1 ug of the RNA was reverse transcribed using random hexamers. An immunoSEQ multiplex PCR generated amplified TCR beta CDR3 products spanning 54 Vbeta and 13 Jbeta. TCRdb independently ran MiXCR on the immunoSEQ multiplex PCR reads; one entry per CDR3 protein. The sample holds roughly 200,000 distinct CDR3 sequences, around 96% seen once. Sequences were obtained from CD8+ T cells from PBMCs. J is TRBJ2-4 and V is TRBV20-1, with 13 bases that match TRBD2. The sequence was collected from a human donor with multiple sclerosis. This chain's CDR3 is CSATGTSGDLDIQYF. The CDR3 DNA follows: TGCAGTGCTACCGGGACTAGCGGGGACCTAGACATTCAGTACTTC.